This T cell receptor (beta chain) emerged from a study of blood T cell repertoires in COVID-19. Study as a whole: Specimens from acute and convalescent COVID-19 originated in the United States, Italy and Spain. The cDNA or gDNA used as material had been derived from T cells, B-cell-depleted T cells, or PBMCs.

As handled by the study authors: By means of reference gene primer amplification, nucleated cell counts were estimated. Produced via immunoSEQ multiplex PCR; TCRdb's table is partial and in-frame only. That table supplies the V and J calls and clone size; D and trimming were determined from the DNA. The repertoire holds 140,000 to 150,000 clones, with approximately 91% as singletons. Trimming shortened V by 4 bases and J by 4 bases, and 9 bases separated the two germline ends. CDR3 length: 13 amino acids. The sequence was obtained from a human donor in a cohort sampled during active COVID-19. Sequencing was performed on peripheral blood. V gene TRBV23-1 combines with J gene TRBJ2-3; D possibly corresponds to TRBD1 (6 bases). TRBV23-1 belongs to the ORF category, with a function that is uncertain. In DNA, the CDR3 is TGCGCCAGCAGTCCCCAGGGGTCAGATACGCAGTATTTT. Encoded protein: CASSPQGSDTQYF.